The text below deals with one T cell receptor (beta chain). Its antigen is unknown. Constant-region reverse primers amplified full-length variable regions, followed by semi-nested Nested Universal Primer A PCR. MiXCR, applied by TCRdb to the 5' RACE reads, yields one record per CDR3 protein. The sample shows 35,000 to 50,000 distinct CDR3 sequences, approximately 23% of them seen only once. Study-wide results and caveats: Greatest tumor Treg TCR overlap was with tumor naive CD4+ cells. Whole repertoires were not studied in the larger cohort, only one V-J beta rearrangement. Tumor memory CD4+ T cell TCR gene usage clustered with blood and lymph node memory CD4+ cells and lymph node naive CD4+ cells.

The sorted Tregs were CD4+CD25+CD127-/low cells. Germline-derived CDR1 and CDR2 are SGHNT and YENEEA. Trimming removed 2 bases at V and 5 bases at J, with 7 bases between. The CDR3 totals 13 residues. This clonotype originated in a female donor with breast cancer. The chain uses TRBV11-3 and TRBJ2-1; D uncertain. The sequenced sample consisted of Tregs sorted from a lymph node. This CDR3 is CASSLFSDNEQFF. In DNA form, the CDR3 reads TGTGCCAGCAGCTTATTCAGCGACAATGAGCAGTTCTTC. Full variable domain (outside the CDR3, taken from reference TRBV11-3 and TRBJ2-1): EAGVVQSPRYKIIEKKQPVAFWCNPISGHNTLYWYLQNLGQGPELLIRYENEEAVDDSQLPKDRFSAERLKGVDSTLKIQPAELGDSAVYLCASSLFSDNEQFFGPGTRLTVL.